The present T cell receptor (beta chain) was sequenced within a study of blood T cell repertoires in COVID-19. V was pared by 0 bases and J by 6 bases, with 15 bases between. Germline V gene lookup returns CDR1 SGHRS and CDR2 YFSETQ. This CDR3 is 15 amino acids long. TCRdb's copy holds only in-frame clones and misses some; the assay was immunoSEQ multiplex PCR. Here the sample spans about 220,000 clones, 86% being singletons. This study enrolled people aged roughly 18 to 100 from around 26 US geographic areas. Input material: PBMCs or T cells enriched from blood (not recorded which). V is TRBV5-1 and J is TRBJ1-2; tentative D call: TRBD1 (5 bases). The clonotype was recovered from a woman aged 40-49 years with acute COVID-19. The CDR3 coding sequence is TGCGCCAGCAGCTTGGGGTGGGGGGAAGAAGATGGCTACACCTTC. This sequence encodes CASSLGWGEEDGYTF.